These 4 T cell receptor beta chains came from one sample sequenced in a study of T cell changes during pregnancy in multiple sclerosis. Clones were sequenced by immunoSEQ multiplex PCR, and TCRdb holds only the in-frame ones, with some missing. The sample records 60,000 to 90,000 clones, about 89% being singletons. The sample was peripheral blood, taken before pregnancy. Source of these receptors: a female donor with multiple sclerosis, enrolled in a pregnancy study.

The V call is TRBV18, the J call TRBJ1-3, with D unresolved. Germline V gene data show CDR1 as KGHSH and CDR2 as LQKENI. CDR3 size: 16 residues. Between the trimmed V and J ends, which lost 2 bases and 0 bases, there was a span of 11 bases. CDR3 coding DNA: TGTGCCAGCTCACCAAATAGGCAGGTCTCTGGAAACACCATATATTTT. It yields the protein CASSPNRQVSGNTIYF.

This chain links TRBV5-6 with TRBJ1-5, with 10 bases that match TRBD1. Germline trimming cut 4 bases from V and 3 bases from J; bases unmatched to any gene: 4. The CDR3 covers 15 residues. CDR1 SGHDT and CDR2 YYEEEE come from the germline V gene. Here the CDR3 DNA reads TGTGCCAGCAGCCGAGACAGGGGGCTCAATCAGCCCCAGCATTTT. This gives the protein CASSRDRGLNQPQHF.

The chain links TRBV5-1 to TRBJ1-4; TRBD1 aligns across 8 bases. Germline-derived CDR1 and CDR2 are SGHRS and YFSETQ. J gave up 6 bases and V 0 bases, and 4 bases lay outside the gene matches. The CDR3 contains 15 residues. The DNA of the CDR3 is TGCGCCAGCAGCTTGGCTAGGACAGGGTATGAAAAACTGTTTTTT. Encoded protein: CASSLARTGYEKLFF.

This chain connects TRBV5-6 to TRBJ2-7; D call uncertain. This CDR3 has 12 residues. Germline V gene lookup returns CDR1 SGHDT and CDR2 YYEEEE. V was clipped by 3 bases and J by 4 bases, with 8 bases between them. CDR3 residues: CASSSQEYEQYF. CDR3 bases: TGTGCCAGCAGCTCTCAGGAATACGAGCAGTACTTC.